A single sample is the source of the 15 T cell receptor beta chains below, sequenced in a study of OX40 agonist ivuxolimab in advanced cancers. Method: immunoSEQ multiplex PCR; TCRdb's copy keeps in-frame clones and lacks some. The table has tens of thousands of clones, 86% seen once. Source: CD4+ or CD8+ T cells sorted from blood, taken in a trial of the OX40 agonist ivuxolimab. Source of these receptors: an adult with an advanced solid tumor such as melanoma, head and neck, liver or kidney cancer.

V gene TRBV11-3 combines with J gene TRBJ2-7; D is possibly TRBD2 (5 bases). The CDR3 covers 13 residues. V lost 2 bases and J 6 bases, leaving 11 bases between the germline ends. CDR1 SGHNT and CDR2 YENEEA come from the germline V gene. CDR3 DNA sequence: TGTGCCAGCAGCTTAATGGGAGAGGCCGAGCAGTACTTC. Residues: CASSLMGEAEQYF.

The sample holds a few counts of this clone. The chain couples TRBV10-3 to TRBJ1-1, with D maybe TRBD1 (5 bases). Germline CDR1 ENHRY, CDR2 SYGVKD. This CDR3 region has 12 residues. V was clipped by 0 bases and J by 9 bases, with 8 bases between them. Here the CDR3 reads CAISESEGKAFF. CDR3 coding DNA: TGTGCCATCAGTGAGTCGGAGGGGAAAGCTTTCTTT.

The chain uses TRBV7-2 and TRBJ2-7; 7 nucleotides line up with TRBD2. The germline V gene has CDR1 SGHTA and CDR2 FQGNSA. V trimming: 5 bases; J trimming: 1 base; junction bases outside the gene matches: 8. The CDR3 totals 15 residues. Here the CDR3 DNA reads TGTGCCAGCAGCCCCGGGCTAGCGGTTTCCTACGAGCAGTACTTC. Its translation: CASSPGLAVSYEQYF.

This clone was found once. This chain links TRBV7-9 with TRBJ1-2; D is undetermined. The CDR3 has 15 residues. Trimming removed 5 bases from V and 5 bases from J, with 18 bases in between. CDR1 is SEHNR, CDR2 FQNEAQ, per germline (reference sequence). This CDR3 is CASSLKSGGGYGYTF. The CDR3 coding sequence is TGTGCCAGCAGCCTAAAGTCCGGTGGAGGTTATGGCTACACCTTC. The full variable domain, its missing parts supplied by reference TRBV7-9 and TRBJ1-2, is DTGVSQNPRHKITKRGQNVTFRCDPISEHNRLYWYRQTLGQGPEFLTYFQNEAQLEKSRLLSDRFSAERPKGSFSTLEIQRTEQGDSAMYLCASSLKSGGGYGYTFGSGTRLTVV.

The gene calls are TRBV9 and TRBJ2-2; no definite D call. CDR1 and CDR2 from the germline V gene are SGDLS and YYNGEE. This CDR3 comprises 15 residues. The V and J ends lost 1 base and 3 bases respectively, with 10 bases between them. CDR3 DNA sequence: TGTGCCAGCAGCGTAAGGAGCAAGGACACCGGGGAGCTGTTTTTT. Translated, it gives CASSVRSKDTGELFF. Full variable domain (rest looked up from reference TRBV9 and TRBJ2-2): DSGVTQTPKHLITATGQRVTLRCSPRSGDLSVYWYQQSLDQGLQFLIQYYNGEERAKGNILERFSAQQFPDLHSELNLSSLELGDSALYFCASSVRSKDTGELFFGEGSRLTVL.

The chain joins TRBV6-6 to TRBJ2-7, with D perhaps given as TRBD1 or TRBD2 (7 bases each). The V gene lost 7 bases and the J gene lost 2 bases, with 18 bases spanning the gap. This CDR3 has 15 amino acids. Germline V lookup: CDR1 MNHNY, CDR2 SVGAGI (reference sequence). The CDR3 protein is CASNSRQGGAYEQYF. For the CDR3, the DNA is TGTGCCAGCAATTCGCGACAGGGAGGGGCCTACGAGCAGTACTTC.

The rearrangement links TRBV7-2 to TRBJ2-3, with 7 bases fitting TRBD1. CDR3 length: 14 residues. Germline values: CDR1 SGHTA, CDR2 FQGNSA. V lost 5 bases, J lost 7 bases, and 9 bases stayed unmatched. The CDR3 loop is CASSPRQGPHTQYF. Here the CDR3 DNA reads TGTGCCAGCAGCCCGCGACAGGGCCCTCATACGCAGTATTTT.

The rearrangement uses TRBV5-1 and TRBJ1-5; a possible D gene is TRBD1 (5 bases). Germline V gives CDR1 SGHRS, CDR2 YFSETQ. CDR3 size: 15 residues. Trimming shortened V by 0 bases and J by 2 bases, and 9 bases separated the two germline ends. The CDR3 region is CASSLGDVGNQPQHF. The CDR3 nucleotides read TGCGCCAGCAGCTTGGGGGACGTTGGCAATCAGCCCCAGCATTTT.

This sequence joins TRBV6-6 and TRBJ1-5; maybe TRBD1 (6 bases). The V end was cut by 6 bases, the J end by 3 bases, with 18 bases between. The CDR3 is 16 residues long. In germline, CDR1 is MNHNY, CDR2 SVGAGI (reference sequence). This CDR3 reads CASSRIPGQTNQPQHF. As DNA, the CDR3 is TGTGCCAGCAGCCGAATACCCGGACAGACCAATCAGCCCCAGCATTTT.

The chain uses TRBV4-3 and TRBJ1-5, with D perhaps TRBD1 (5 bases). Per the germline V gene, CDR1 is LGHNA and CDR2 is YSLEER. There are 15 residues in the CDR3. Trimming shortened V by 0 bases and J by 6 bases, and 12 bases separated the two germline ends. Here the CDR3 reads CASSQDRAGTQPQHF. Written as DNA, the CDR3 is TGCGCCAGCAGCCAAGATAGGGCGGGGACTCAGCCCCAGCATTTT.

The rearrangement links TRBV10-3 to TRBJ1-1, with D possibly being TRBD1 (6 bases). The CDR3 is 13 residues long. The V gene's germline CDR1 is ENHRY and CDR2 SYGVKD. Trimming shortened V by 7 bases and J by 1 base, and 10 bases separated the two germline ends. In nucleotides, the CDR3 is TGTGCCATCAACAGGGAACAGAACACTGAAGCTTTCTTT. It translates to CAINREQNTEAFF.

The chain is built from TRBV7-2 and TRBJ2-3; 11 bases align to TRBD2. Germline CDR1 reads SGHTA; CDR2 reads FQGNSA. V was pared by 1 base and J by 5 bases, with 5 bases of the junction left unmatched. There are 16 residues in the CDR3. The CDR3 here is CASSLGSGGAGDTQYF. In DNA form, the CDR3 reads TGTGCCAGCAGCTTAGGTAGCGGGGGGGCCGGAGATACGCAGTATTTT.

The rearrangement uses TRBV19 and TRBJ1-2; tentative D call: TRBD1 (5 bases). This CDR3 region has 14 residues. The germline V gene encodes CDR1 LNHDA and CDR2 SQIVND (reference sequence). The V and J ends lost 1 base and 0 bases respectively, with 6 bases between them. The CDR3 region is CASSIVGANYGYTF. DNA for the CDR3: TGTGCCAGTAGTATAGTAGGGGCTAACTATGGCTACACCTTC.

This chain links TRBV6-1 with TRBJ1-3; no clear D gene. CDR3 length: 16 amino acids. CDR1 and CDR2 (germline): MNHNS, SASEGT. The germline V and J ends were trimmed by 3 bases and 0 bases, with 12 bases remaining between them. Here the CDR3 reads CASSDWNDYSGNTIYF. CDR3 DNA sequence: TGTGCCAGCAGTGATTGGAACGATTACTCTGGAAACACCATATATTTT.

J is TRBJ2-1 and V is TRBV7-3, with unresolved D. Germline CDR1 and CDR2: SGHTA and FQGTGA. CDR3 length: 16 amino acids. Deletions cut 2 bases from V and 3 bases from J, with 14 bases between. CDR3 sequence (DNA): TGTGCCAGCAGCTTACAAAGTGGAAGTAGCTACAATGAGCAGTTCTTC. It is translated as CASSLQSGSSYNEQFF.